This entry is about one T cell receptor (beta chain). CDR3 length equals 13 residues. Per germline, CDR1 SEHNR and CDR2 FQNEAQ (reference sequence). V dropped 5 bases and J dropped 3 bases, with 11 bases sitting between them. The data stem from a study of CD8+CD57+ T cells in acquired aplastic anemia. Whoever was chosen for sequencing had shown CD8+CD57+ cell expansion by flow cytometry. The template for TCR beta VDJ and CDR3 sequence profiling was genomic DNA. TCRdb processed the reads anew with MiXCR; each CDR3 protein has one entry. The table has around 200,000 distinct CDR3 sequences, approximately 65% seen once; the top ten hold under 60%.

The specimen sequenced was sorted CD4+, CD8+, or CD8+CD57+ T cells (not recorded which) from PBMCs. The receptor comes from a human donor with aplastic anemia. The chain couples TRBV7-9 to TRBJ2-7, with unresolved D. CDR3 sequence reads: CASSRSDLYEQYF. As DNA, the CDR3 is TGTGCCAGCAGCCGATCGGACCTCTACGAGCAGTACTTC.